The clone carrying this TCR beta chain was seen a single time. Its antigen is still unknown. This sample was taken from a study of cytomegalovirus exposure and HLA in healthy donors. Study-wide results and limits: Most TCR sequences were rare, but some public TCRs occurred in many donors. Available immune exposure information was restricted to CMV serostatus only.

Germline values: CDR1 GTSNPN, CDR2 SVGIG (reference sequence). There are 12 residues in the CDR3. Trimming left V 1 base short and J 10 bases short, with 10 bases between. Donors had nominal health at sampling but likely had unrecorded immune exposures. It was with 60 Vbeta and 13 Jbeta primers that the PCR ran. The protocol was immunoSEQ multiplex PCR, while the TCRdb copy is restricted to in-frame clones and leaves out a portion. This sample has almost 90,000 clones, with 75% to 90% found just once. Sequenced: PBMCs. This TCR was sampled from a man aged 40-49 years in good health and CMV-seropositive. The rearrangement uses TRBV30 and TRBJ1-4; D perhaps matches TRBD1 (5 bases). Written as DNA, the CDR3 is TGTGCCTGGAGTGGTAGGGGAGGAAAACTGTTTTTT. Its translation: CAWSGRGGKLFF. The entire variable domain, with the rest obtained from reference TRBV30 and TRBJ1-4, is as follows: SQTIHQWPATLVQPVGSPLSLECTVEGTSNPNLYWYRQAAGRGLQLLFYSVGIGQISSEVPQNLSASRPQDRQFILSSKKLLLSDSGFYLCAWSGRGGKLFFGSGTQLSVL.